This T cell receptor beta chain was sequenced during a study of OX40 agonist ivuxolimab in advanced cancers. Turning to the study itself: The treatment was a fully human IgG2 OX40 agonist, ivuxolimab.

Clones were read by immunoSEQ multiplex PCR, and TCRdb kept only the in-frame ones, dropping some. The sample consists of tens of thousands of clones, more than 80% of them appearing once. V lost 4 bases to trimming and J lost 7 bases; unmatched junction nucleotides: 6. The CDR3 has 14 residues. Germline lookup yields CDR1 MDHEN and CDR2 SYDVKM. The chain carries TRBV28 and TRBJ1-1, with TRBD1 matching over 10 bases. The TCR sequence derives from an adult with an advanced solid tumor such as melanoma, head and neck, liver or kidney cancer. The starting material was CD4+ or CD8+ T cells sorted from blood, obtained in a trial of the OX40 agonist ivuxolimab. The CDR3 nucleotides are TGTGCCAGCAGTTCCGACAGGGGGCTCTTTGAAGCTTTCTTT. Translated, it gives CASSSDRGLFEAFF. The variable domain in full, with the rest retrieved from reference TRBV28 and TRBJ1-1, is DVKVTQSSRYLVKRTGEKVFLECVQDMDHENMFWYRQDPGLGLRLIYFSYDVKMKEKGDIPEGYSVSREKKERFSLILESASTNQTSMYLCASSSDRGLFEAFFGQGTRLTVV.